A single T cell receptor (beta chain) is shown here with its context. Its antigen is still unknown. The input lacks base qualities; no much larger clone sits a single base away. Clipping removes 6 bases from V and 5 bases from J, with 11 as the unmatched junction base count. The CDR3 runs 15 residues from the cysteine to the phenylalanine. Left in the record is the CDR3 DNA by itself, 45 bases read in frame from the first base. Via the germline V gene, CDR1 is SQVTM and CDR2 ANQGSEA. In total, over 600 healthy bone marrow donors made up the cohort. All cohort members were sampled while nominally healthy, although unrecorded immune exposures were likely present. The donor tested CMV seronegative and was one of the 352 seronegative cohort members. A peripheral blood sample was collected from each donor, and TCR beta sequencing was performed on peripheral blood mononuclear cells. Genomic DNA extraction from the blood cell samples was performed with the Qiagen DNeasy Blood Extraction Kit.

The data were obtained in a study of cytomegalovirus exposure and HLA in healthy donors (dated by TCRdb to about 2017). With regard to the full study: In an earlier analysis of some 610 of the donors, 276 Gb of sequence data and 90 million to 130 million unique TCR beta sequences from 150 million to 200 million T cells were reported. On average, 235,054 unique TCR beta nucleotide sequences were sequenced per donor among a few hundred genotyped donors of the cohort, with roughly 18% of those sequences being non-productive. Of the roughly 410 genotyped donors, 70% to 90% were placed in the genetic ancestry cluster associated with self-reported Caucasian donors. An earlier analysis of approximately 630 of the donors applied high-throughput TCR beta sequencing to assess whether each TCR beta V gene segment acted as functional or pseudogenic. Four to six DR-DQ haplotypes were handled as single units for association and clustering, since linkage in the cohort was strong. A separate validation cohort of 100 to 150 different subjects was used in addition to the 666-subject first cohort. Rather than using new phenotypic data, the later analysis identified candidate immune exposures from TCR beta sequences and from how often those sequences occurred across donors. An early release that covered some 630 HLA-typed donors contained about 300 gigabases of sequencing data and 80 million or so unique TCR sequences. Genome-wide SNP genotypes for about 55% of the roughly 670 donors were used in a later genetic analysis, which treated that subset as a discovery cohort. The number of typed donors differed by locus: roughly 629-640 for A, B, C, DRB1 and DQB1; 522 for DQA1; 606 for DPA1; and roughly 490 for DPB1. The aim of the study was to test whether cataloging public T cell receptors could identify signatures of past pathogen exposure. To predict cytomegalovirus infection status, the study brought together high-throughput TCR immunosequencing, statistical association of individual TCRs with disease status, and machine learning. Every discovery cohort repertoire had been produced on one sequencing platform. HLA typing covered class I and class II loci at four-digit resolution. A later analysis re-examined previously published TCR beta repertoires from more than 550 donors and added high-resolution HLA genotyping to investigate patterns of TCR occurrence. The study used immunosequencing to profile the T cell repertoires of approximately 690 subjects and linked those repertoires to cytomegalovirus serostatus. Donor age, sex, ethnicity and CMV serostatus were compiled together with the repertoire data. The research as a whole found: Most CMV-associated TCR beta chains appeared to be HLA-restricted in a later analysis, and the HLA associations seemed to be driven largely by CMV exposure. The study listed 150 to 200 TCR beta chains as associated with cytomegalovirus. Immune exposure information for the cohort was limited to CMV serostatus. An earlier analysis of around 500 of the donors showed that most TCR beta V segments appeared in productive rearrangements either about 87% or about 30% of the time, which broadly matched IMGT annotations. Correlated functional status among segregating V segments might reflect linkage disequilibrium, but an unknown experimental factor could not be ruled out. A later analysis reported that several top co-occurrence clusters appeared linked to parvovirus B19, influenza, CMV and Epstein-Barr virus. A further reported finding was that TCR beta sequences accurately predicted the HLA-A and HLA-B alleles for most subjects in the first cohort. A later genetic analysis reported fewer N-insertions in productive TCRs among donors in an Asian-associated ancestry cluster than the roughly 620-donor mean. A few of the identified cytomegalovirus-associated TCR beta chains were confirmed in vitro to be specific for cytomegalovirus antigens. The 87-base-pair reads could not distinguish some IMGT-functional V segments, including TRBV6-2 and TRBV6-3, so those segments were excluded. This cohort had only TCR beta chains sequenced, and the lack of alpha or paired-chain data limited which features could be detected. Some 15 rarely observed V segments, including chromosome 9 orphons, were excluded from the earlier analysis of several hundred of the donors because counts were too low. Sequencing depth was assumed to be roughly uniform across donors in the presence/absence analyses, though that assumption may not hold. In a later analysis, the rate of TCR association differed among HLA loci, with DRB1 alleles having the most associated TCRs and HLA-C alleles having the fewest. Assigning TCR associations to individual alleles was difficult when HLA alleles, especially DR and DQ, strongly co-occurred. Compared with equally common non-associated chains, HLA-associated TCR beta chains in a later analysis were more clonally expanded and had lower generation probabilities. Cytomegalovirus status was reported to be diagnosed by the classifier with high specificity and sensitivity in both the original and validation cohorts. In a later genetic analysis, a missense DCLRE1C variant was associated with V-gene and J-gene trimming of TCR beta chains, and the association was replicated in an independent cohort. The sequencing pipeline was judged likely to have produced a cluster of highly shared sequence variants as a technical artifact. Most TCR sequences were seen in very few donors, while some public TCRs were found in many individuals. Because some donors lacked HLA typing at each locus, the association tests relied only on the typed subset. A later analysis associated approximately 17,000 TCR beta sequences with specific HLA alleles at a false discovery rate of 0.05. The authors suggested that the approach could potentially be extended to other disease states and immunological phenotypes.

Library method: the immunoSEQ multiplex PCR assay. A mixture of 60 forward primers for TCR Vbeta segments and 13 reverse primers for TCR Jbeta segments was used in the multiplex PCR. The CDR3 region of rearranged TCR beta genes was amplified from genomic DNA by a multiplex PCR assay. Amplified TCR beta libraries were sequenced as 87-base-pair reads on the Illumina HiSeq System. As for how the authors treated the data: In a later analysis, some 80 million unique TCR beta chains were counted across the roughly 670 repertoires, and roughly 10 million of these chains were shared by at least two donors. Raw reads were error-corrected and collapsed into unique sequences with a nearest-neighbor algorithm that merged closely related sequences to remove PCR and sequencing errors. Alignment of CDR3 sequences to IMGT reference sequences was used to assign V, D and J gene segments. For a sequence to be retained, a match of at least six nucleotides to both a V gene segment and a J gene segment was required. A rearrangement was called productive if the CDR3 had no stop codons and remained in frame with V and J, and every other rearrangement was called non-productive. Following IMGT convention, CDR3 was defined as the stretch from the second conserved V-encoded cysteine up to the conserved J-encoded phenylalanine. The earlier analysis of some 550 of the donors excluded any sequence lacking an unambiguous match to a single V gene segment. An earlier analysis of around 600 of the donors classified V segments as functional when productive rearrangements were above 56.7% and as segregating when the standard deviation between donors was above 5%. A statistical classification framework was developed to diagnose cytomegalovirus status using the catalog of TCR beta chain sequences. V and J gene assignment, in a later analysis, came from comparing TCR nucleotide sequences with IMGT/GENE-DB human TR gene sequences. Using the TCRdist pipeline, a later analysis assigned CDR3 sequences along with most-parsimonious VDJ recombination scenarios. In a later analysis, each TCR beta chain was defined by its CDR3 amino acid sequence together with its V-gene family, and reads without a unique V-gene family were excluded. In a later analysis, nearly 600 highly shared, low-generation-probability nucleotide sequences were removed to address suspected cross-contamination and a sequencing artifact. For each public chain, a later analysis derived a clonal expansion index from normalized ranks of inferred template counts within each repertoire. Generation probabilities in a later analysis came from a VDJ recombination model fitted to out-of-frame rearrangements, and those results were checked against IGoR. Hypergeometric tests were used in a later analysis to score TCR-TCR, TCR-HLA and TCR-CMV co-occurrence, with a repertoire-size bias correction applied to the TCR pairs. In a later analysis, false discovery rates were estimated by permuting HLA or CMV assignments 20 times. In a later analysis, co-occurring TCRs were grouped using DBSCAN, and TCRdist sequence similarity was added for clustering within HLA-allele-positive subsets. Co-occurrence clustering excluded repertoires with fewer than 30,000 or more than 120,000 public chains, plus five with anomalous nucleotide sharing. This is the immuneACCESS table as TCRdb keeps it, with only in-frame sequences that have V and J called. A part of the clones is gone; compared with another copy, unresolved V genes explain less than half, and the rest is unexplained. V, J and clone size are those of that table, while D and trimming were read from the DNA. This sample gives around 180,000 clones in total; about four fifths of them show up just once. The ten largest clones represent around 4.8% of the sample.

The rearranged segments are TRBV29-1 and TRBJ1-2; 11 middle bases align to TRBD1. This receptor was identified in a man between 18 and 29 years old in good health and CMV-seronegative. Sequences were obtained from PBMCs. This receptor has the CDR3 CSVSKGQGARYGYTF. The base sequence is TGCAGCGTCTCAAAAGGACAGGGGGCAAGGTATGGCTACACCTTC.